These 29 T cell receptor beta chains were all obtained from the same sample, sequenced in a study of control samples from healthy donors and cancer patients. Using immunoSEQ multiplex PCR, the repertoire was profiled, and TCRdb retains in-frame clones only, with some absent. The table has some 160,000 clones, around 86% seen once; the top ten hold 4.9%. The material sequenced was blood. These receptors were obtained from a man aged 25 to 40 in good health.

The CDR3 protein is CASSLGDRGETQYF. The CDR3 DNA reads TGTGCCAGCAGCTTGGGTGACAGGGGAGAGACCCAGTACTTC. The chain joins TRBV7-2 to TRBJ2-5; 8 bases fit TRBD1. Looked up from germline, CDR1 is SGHTA and CDR2 is FQGNSA. V shed 3 bases, J shed 4 bases, and the junction held 4 bases outside the gene matches. The CDR3 runs to 14 residues.

The V gene is TRBV6-6, the J gene TRBJ1-1; D uncertain. This CDR3 comprises 15 residues. V lost 4 bases, J lost 3 bases, and 15 bases lay in between. Germline CDR1 is MNHNY and CDR2 is SVGAGI (reference sequence). The chain's CDR3 is CASSFIGRADTEAFF. The CDR3 nucleotides are TGTGCCAGCAGTTTTATCGGGAGGGCTGACACTGAAGCTTTCTTT.

The chain has TRBV12-3 or TRBV12-4 and TRBJ2-7; no clear D. V was pared by 5 bases and J by 0 bases, with 8 bases between. The CDR3 spans 13 residues. CDR3 amino acids: CASSGTDSYEQYF. As DNA, the CDR3 is TGTGCCAGCAGTGGTACTGACTCCTACGAGCAGTACTTC.

This CDR3 is CASSSPRSRSDNEQFF. For the CDR3, the DNA is TGTGCCAGCAGTTCCCCGAGGAGCCGTTCTGACAATGAGCAGTTCTTC. This chain joins TRBV27 and TRBJ2-1; D unclear. The V and J ends lost 4 bases and 5 bases respectively, with 18 bases between them. The CDR3 runs to 16 residues. Germline assignment: CDR1 MNHEY and CDR2 SMNVEV (reference sequence).

The V gene is TRBV11-3, the J gene TRBJ1-1; the match to TRBD1 covers 10 bases. This CDR3 spans 17 amino acids. CDR1 SGHNT and CDR2 YENEEA come from the germline V gene. V trimming: 1 base; J trimming: 0 bases; junction bases outside the gene matches: 5. This CDR3 is CASSLGGQGRMNTEAFF. The CDR3, as DNA: TGTGCCAGCAGCTTAGGGGGACAGGGGAGGATGAACACTGAAGCTTTCTTT.

V is TRBV5-4 and J is TRBJ2-3; D not resolved. There are 15 residues in the CDR3. Germline CDR1 reads SGHNT; CDR2 reads YYREEE (reference sequence). Trimming shortened V by 7 bases and J by 1 base, and 16 bases separated the two germline ends. The CDR3 sequence is CASGPIPIGTDTQYF. CDR3 nucleotide sequence: TGTGCCAGCGGTCCCATTCCCATCGGCACAGATACGCAGTATTTT.

The chain combines TRBV12-3 or TRBV12-4 with TRBJ1-1; D is possibly TRBD1 (5 bases). The CDR3 sequence is 13 residues long. V was shortened by 6 bases and J by 1 base, with 9 bases between the two germline ends. The CDR3 reads CASRRQRNTEAFF. Here the CDR3 DNA reads TGTGCCAGCAGAAGACAGAGGAACACTGAAGCTTTCTTT.

V is TRBV10-3 and J is TRBJ2-7; TRBD2 aligns across 7 bases. J was trimmed by 6 bases and V by 9 bases; bases with no gene match: 5. This CDR3 is built from 11 residues. Germline V gene data show CDR1 as ENHRY and CDR2 as SYGVKD. DNA for the CDR3: TGTGCCATTGGGGGGGGGATCGAGCAGTACTTC. Translation gives CAIGGGIEQYF.

This chain links TRBV5-5 with TRBJ2-1, with D hard to call. Germline CDR1 and CDR2: SGHKS and YYEKEE (reference sequence). The CDR3 loop spans 13 amino acids. Between the trimmed V and J ends, which lost 0 bases and 6 bases, there was a span of 7 bases. DNA of the CDR3: TGTGCCAGCAGCTTGGCCAACTTCAATGAGCAGTTCTTC. Protein sequence: CASSLANFNEQFF.

The rearrangement links TRBV18 to TRBJ1-4; D ambiguous. Looked up from germline, CDR1 is KGHSH and CDR2 is LQKENI. This CDR3 comprises 15 residues. The germline V and J ends were trimmed by 1 base and 4 bases, with 10 bases remaining between them. The CDR3, as DNA: TGTGCCAGCTCACCACGTGAGAGGTTTAATGAAAAACTGTTTTTT. Its protein product is CASSPRERFNEKLFF.

The V and J genes are TRBV5-6 and TRBJ1-2; 9 positions match TRBD1. Trimming took 0 bases from V and 4 from J; bases not matched to a gene: 7. There are 16 residues in the CDR3. Germline V gene lookup returns CDR1 SGHDT and CDR2 YYEEEE. DNA for the CDR3: TGTGCCAGCAGCTTGGTGGGACAGGGTTATTCCTATGGCTACACCTTC. This encodes CASSLVGQGYSYGYTF.

J is TRBJ1-3 and V is TRBV9, with a possible D match to TRBD1 (6 bases). Per the germline V gene, CDR1 is SGDLS and CDR2 is YYNGEE. The CDR3 sequence is 16 residues long. Trimming took 2 bases from V and 0 from J, leaving 12 bases between them. The CDR3 DNA reads TGTGCCAGCAGCGTCGGGACACTGAGCTCTGGAAACACCATATATTTT. This translates into CASSVGTLSSGNTIYF.

This chain links TRBV3-1 (or the pseudogene TRBV3-2) with TRBJ2-7; 9 bases match TRBD1. From germline, CDR1 is LGHDT and CDR2 YNNKEL (reference sequence). CDR3 length equals 15 residues. V trimming: 1 base; J trimming: 3 bases; junction bases outside the gene matches: 4. This CDR3 is CASSQARDRVYEQYF. As DNA, the CDR3 is TGTGCCAGCAGCCAAGCCAGGGACAGGGTCTACGAGCAGTACTTC.

The chain recombines TRBV2 with TRBJ2-3, with a weak D call TRBD2 (6 bases). V dropped 8 bases and J dropped 1 base, with 13 bases sitting between them. The germline V gene encodes CDR1 SNHLY and CDR2 FYNNEI. This CDR3 has 14 amino acids. The CDR3 DNA is TGTGCCAGCGTACGGGACTTAGGCACAGATACGCAGTATTTT. The encoded protein is CASVRDLGTDTQYF.

V gene TRBV15 combines with J gene TRBJ2-3; TRBD2 agrees at 10 bases. This CDR3 region has 14 residues. The ends lost 3 bases at V and 7 bases at J; junction bases unmatched: 4. Germline loops: CDR1 LNHNV, CDR2 YYDKDF (reference sequence). The chain's CDR3 is CATSSSSGSYTQYF. The CDR3 nucleotides read TGTGCCACCAGCAGCTCTAGCGGGAGTTATACGCAGTATTTT. Full variable domain (missing parts from reference TRBV15 and TRBJ2-3): DAMVIQNPRYQVTQFGKPVTLSCSQTLNHNVMYWYQQKSSQAPKLLFHYYDKDFNNEADTPDNFQSRRPNTSFCFLDIRSPGLGDTAMYLCATSSSSGSYTQYFGPGTRLTVL.

The gene calls are TRBV4-1 and TRBJ2-7; 8 bases are shared with TRBD2. From germline, CDR1 is MGHRA and CDR2 YSYEKL. The CDR3 extends over 14 amino acids. The trim removed 4 bases at V and 6 bases at J, leaving 8 bases unmatched. The CDR3 region has the DNA TGCGCCAGCAGCCTCGGGAGGGGGGTAGGCGAGCAGTACTTC. This codes for CASSLGRGVGEQYF.

The J gene is TRBJ2-5, the V gene TRBV19; D is undetermined. This CDR3 is built from 14 residues. The V and J ends lost 3 bases and 4 bases respectively, with 12 bases between them. The germline V gene encodes CDR1 LNHDA and CDR2 SQIVND (reference sequence). The CDR3 sequence: CASSIRLHGETQYF. In DNA, the CDR3 is TGTGCCAGTAGTATTAGACTCCACGGAGAGACCCAGTACTTC.

The J gene is TRBJ1-1, the V gene TRBV3-1 (or the pseudogene TRBV3-2), with a weak D call TRBD1 (6 bases). The CDR3 totals 13 residues. Germline assignment: CDR1 LGHDT and CDR2 YNNKEL (reference sequence). V lost 6 bases to trimming and J lost 4 bases, with 12 bases between them. DNA of the CDR3: TGTGCCAGCAGTCGCGGGGGCGGCACTGAAGCTTTCTTT. Translated: CASSRGGGTEAFF.

The genes are TRBV12-3 or TRBV12-4 and TRBJ1-1; D gene unclear. The V gene lost 6 bases and the J gene lost 3 bases, with 8 bases spanning the gap. The CDR3 loop spans 12 amino acids. CDR3: CASSSVYTEAFF. CDR3 nucleotides: TGTGCCAGCAGCAGTGTGTACACTGAAGCTTTCTTT.

The V gene is TRBV5-4, the J gene TRBJ2-5, with D possibly matching TRBD2 (6 bases). This CDR3 contains 14 residues. Germline V gene data show CDR1 as SGHNT and CDR2 as YYREEE (reference sequence). Trimming shortened V by 0 bases and J by 3 bases, and 9 bases separated the two germline ends. CDR3 nucleotide sequence: TGTGCCAGCAGCTTGGGTAGGACTAAAGAGACCCAGTACTTC. The encoded protein is CASSLGRTKETQYF.

The chain is built from TRBV5-1 and TRBJ2-3, with no clear D. The germline V and J ends were trimmed by 6 bases and 4 bases, with 6 bases remaining between them. The CDR3 consists of 11 residues. Germline lookup yields CDR1 SGHRS and CDR2 YFSETQ. The CDR3 region is CASTSADTQYF. Here the CDR3 DNA reads TGCGCCAGCACCTCTGCAGATACGCAGTATTTT.

The V and J genes are TRBV30 and TRBJ1-2; the D is unclear. This CDR3 is built from 14 residues. The V end was cut by 5 bases, the J end by 4 bases, with 17 bases between. Germline V gene data show CDR1 as GTSNPN and CDR2 as SVGIG (reference sequence). CDR3 sequence (DNA): TGTGCCTGGGCGGACGGCCTATCGGTCTATGGCTACACCTTC. Residues: CAWADGLSVYGYTF.

The rearrangement joins TRBV18 to TRBJ1-1; D not resolved. V shed 3 bases and J shed 1 base, with 9 bases lying between them. Per the germline V gene, CDR1 is KGHSH and CDR2 is LQKENI. The CDR3 contains 14 residues. CDR3 region: CASSPGQQNTEAFF. CDR3 bases: TGTGCCAGCTCACCCGGCCAACAGAACACTGAAGCTTTCTTT.

The chain uses TRBV9 and TRBJ2-1; 9 nucleotides match TRBD2. The CDR3 is 14 residues long. Trimming cost V 2 bases and J 7 bases; bases outside gene matches: 4. Germline V CDR1 and CDR2: SGDLS, YYNGEE. The CDR3 region has the DNA TGTGCCAGCAGCGTGGGCGGGAGGGTGAATGAGCAGTTCTTC. Its protein is CASSVGGRVNEQFF.

The CDR3 loop is CSVEDLVGNYEQYF. The DNA of the CDR3 is TGCAGCGTTGAAGATCTCGTGGGGAACTACGAGCAGTACTTC. The V call is TRBV29-1, the J call TRBJ2-7; D uncertain. Germline CDR1 SQVTM, CDR2 ANQGSEA. The CDR3 is made up of 14 amino acids. V was shortened by 0 bases and J by 3 bases, with 12 bases between the two germline ends.

The chain is built from TRBV7-8 and TRBJ2-1; tentative D call: TRBD2 (6 bases). Germline V gene data show CDR1 as SGHVS and CDR2 as FQNEAQ. V was trimmed by 0 bases and J by 6 bases, leaving 9 bases between them. CDR3 size: 14 residues. The CDR3 is CASSLAPTSNEQFF. The CDR3 DNA is TGTGCCAGCAGCTTAGCCCCGACTAGCAATGAGCAGTTCTTC.

V is TRBV10-1 and J is TRBJ2-3, with TRBD1 matching over 9 bases. The junction had 9 bases not matched to a gene; V was cut back by 8 bases and J by 3 bases. Looked up from germline, CDR1 is WNHNN and CDR2 is SYGVQD (reference sequence). This CDR3 has 15 residues. Here the CDR3 DNA reads TGCGCCAGCGGCTGGACAGGGGAAGTGACAGATACGCAGTATTTT. Translating it yields CASGWTGEVTDTQYF.

This clone was detected once. The chain carries TRBV29-1 and TRBJ1-1; TRBD1 is a possible D gene (6 bases). The germline V and J ends were trimmed by 6 bases and 8 bases, with 13 bases remaining between them. The CDR3 loop spans 11 amino acids. CDR1 is SQVTM and CDR2 is ANQGSEA in the germline V gene. The DNA of the CDR3 is TGCAGCGTCCGAGGGGACAAGGAAGCTTTCTTT. Translating it yields CSVRGDKEAFF.

This rearrangement joins TRBV15 to TRBJ1-5; 9 bases map to TRBD1. Trimming removed 3 bases from V and 6 bases from J; junction bases left unmatched: 12. The CDR3 extends over 17 amino acids. Germline V gene sequence: CDR1 LNHNV, CDR2 YYDKDF (reference sequence). The CDR3 spells CATSSGTGRVLGQPQHF. The CDR3 DNA reads TGTGCCACCAGCAGTGGGACAGGGAGAGTTTTGGGTCAGCCCCAGCATTTT.